The 6 T cell receptor beta chains reported below all come from one sample, sequenced in a study of blood T cell repertoires in COVID-19. This table comes from immunoSEQ multiplex PCR, and its TCRdb copy is limited to in-frame clones, with some not included. The profile shows 70,000 to 85,000 clones, about 88% of them singletons. Sequences were obtained from peripheral blood. The receptor source for this set is a man between 70 and 80 years old with active or convalescent COVID-19.

The chain recombines TRBV10-2 with TRBJ2-3; possible D gene TRBD2, 6 bases. The CDR3 length is 13 residues. Trimming left V 6 bases short and J 2 bases short, with 9 bases between. Germline V gives CDR1 WSHSY, CDR2 SAAADI. The CDR3 sequence: CASRGDFTDTQYF. The CDR3 DNA reads as TGCGCCAGCAGGGGGGACTTCACAGATACGCAGTATTTT.

The gene calls are TRBV7-2 and TRBJ2-1; D uncertain. CDR1 is SGHTA and CDR2 is FQGNSA in the germline V gene. This CDR3 has 16 residues. Trimming removed 1 base at V and 0 bases at J, with 10 bases between. CDR3 residues: CASSLGPVSSYNEQFF. The CDR3 DNA reads TGTGCCAGCAGCTTAGGTCCGGTGAGCTCCTACAATGAGCAGTTCTTC.

This clone was observed a handful of times. The V gene is TRBV2, the J gene TRBJ2-1; the match to TRBD2 covers 8 bases. The CDR3 loop spans 17 amino acids. CDR1 SNHLY and CDR2 FYNNEI come from the germline V gene. J was trimmed by 7 bases and V by 1 base; bases with no gene match: 12. CDR3 nucleotides: TGTGCCAGCAGTGAAGATGAGGGGACTAGGGGTGCTAATGAGCAGTTCTTC. As protein: CASSEDEGTRGANEQFF.

The chain links TRBV19 to TRBJ1-2; 11 nucleotides align to TRBD1. The V segment lost 5 bases and the J segment 4 bases; nucleotides outside the gene matches: 6. This CDR3 region has 15 residues. CDR1 is LNHDA, CDR2 SQIVND, per germline (reference sequence). CDR3 sequence: CASSSRTGGVYGYTF. The CDR3 coding sequence is TGTGCCAGTAGTTCCCGGACAGGGGGCGTCTATGGCTACACCTTC.

This clone was seen once. CDR3 amino acids: CSVAGGFSYEQYF. CDR3 DNA: TGCAGCGTTGCGGGTGGTTTCTCCTACGAGCAGTACTTC. This chain links TRBV29-1 with TRBJ2-7; D is unresolved. Germline CDR1 SQVTM, CDR2 ANQGSEA. The V and J ends lost 4 bases and 0 bases respectively, with 10 bases between them. This CDR3 has 13 amino acids.

The chain has TRBV21-1 and TRBJ2-3; the D call TRBD2 from the table was never checked on the DNA. TRBV21-1 is deemed a pseudogene. This CDR3 is 17 amino acids long. The CDR3 DNA is TGTGCCAGCAGCAAAGCGCGGGGGGGAGGTAGCACAGATACGCAGTATTTT. Protein sequence: CASSKARGGGSTDTQYF.